The clone carrying this T cell receptor (beta chain) was recorded once. The CDR3 is 14 residues long. V lost 2 bases to trimming and J lost 5 bases, with 12 bases between them. Germline V gives CDR1 MGHRA, CDR2 YSYEKL. The data stem from a study of beta chain features in type 1 diabetes. The authors reverse transcribed all of the isolated RNA, so sequencing captured expressed TCRB transcripts. Data came from immunoSEQ multiplex PCR; TCRdb stores just in-frame clones and leaves some out. The sample holds around 500,000 clones, 30% seen once. Input material: naive CD4+ T cells from blood. The rearrangement links TRBV4-1 to TRBJ2-5, with D hard to call. This receptor was taken from a man aged 18 to 30 in good health. CDR3 DNA: TGCGCCAGCAGCCAAACTTTGTTCTGGGAGACCCAGTACTTC. It translates to CASSQTLFWETQYF.